The 8 T cell receptor beta chains reported below all come from one sample, sequenced in a study of cytomegalovirus exposure and HLA in healthy donors. Both 60 Vbeta primers and 13 Jbeta primers went into the PCR. Repertoires were generated with immunoSEQ multiplex PCR, while TCRdb's copy carries only in-frame clones and drops some. The sample has fewer than 200,000 clones; the top ten hold about 6.8%. Sequences were obtained from PBMCs. Receptor source: a man aged 25-40 years in good health and CMV-seronegative.

The rearrangement links TRBV2 to TRBJ2-2, with a possible D match to TRBD1 (6 bases). The CDR3 is 15 residues long. Germline CDR1 reads SNHLY; CDR2 reads FYNNEI. Trimming pared 6 bases from V and 4 bases from J, leaving 15 bases between. The CDR3 nucleotides read TGTGCCAGCAGCGAGGACAGCCATGCCACCGGGGAGCTGTTTTTT. It is translated as CASSEDSHATGELFF.

The chain carries TRBV5-1 and TRBJ1-3, with unresolved D. CDR1 and CDR2 from the germline V gene are SGHRS and YFSETQ. The CDR3 is 16 residues long. V lost 4 bases and J 2 bases, leaving 16 bases between the germline ends. The CDR3 region has the DNA TGCGCCAGCAGCATTAACCTCTCAGGCGCTGGAAACACCATATATTTT. Protein product: CASSINLSGAGNTIYF.

This chain joins TRBV14 and TRBJ2-3; no clear D. V lost 1 base to trimming and J lost 6 bases, with 11 bases between them. CDR3 length equals 14 residues. The germline V gene has CDR1 SGHDN and CDR2 FVKESK. As DNA, the CDR3 is TGTGCCAGCAGCCAAGCCGCAGGCCGCGATACGCAGTATTTT. Protein: CASSQAAGRDTQYF.

The chain couples TRBV19 to TRBJ2-1; tentative D call: TRBD2 (5 bases). The CDR3 covers 16 residues. V was trimmed by 5 bases and J by 0 bases, leaving 14 bases between them. The germline gives CDR1 LNHDA, CDR2 SQIVND (reference sequence). CDR3: CASSGLAGVSYNEQFF. The CDR3 coding sequence is TGTGCCAGTAGTGGCCTAGCCGGGGTCTCCTACAATGAGCAGTTCTTC.

The V gene is TRBV4-1, the J gene TRBJ2-7; 9 bases are shared with TRBD2. V gave up 0 bases and J gave up 0 bases; unmatched junction bases: 3. This CDR3 comprises 16 residues. Germline CDR1 and CDR2: MGHRA and YSYEKL. As DNA, the CDR3 is TGCGCCAGCAGCCAAGAATTAGCGGGGGCCTCCTACGAGCAGTACTTC. It encodes CASSQELAGASYEQYF.

The rearrangement links TRBV9 to TRBJ1-2; 12 nucleotides align to TRBD1. J lost 7 bases, V lost 3 bases, and 7 bases had no gene match. CDR3 length equals 15 residues. In germline, CDR1 is SGDLS, CDR2 YYNGEE. The CDR3 loop is CASSAGTGGGFGYTF. CDR3 DNA: TGTGCCAGCAGCGCCGGGACAGGGGGCGGGTTTGGCTACACCTTC.

The chain couples TRBV9 to TRBJ1-1; D unclear. The CDR3 totals 13 residues. V shed 0 bases and J shed 2 bases, with 5 bases lying between them. CDR1 is SGDLS, CDR2 YYNGEE, per germline. The CDR3 DNA follows: TGTGCCAGCAGCGTAGACAGCAACACTGAAGCTTTCTTT. This codes for CASSVDSNTEAFF.

The V and J genes are TRBV10-3 and TRBJ2-2; D gene unclear. V was pared by 6 bases and J by 5 bases, with 10 bases between. The CDR3 has 13 residues. Germline CDR1 is ENHRY and CDR2 is SYGVKD. Here the CDR3 reads CAIRKSVTGELFF. The CDR3 nucleotides are TGTGCCATCAGAAAGTCGGTGACCGGGGAGCTGTTTTTT.